Sequencing of this T cell receptor beta chain was carried out in a study of OX40 agonist ivuxolimab in advanced cancers. Study-level information: Mean age approximately 59 years, range about 20 to 79; nearly 85% male. Past anti-PD-1, anti-PD-L1 or anti-CTLA-4 therapy was accepted, and approximately 37% had received some.

Germline assignment: CDR1 MNHEY and CDR2 SVGAGI. The CDR3 totals 14 residues. Trimming took 4 bases from V and 4 from J; bases not matched to a gene: 3. People who had autoimmune disease history or systemic immunosuppression were excluded. Sampling of blood occurred at baseline, cycle 4 day 1, and cycle 7 day 1. TCRdb keeps only in-frame clones here, not all; method: immunoSEQ multiplex PCR. The profile shows 70,000 or so clones, around 91% of them singletons. The chain is built from TRBV6-5 and TRBJ2-7, with 11 bases that match TRBD1. The sequence came from an adult with an advanced solid tumor such as melanoma, head and neck, liver or kidney cancer. The starting material was CD4+ or CD8+ T cells sorted from blood, obtained in a trial of the OX40 agonist ivuxolimab. Written as DNA, the CDR3 is TGTGCCAGCAGTTGGGGACAGGGGGAGTACGAGCAGTACTTC. The encoded protein is CASSWGQGEYEQYF.